The next 3 T cell receptor beta chains were all read from a single sample in a study of T cell responses to AZD1222 COVID-19 vaccine. Clones were sequenced by immunoSEQ multiplex PCR, and TCRdb holds only the in-frame ones, with some missing. The sample yields some 190,000 clones, roughly 91% seen once. Here the sequenced sample was peripheral blood, taken 28 days after the second AZD1222 dose. The source is an adult who received the AZD1222 COVID-19 vaccine.

This clone was recorded only once. The chain uses TRBV5-1 and TRBJ2-7; D unresolved. This CDR3 spans 14 amino acids. V lost 2 bases and J lost 0, with 9 bases in between. Per the germline V gene, CDR1 is SGHRS and CDR2 is YFSETQ. CDR3 coding DNA: TGCGCCAGCAGCTTATTTATGAACTCCTACGAGCAGTACTTC. This translates into CASSLFMNSYEQYF.

This chain links TRBV9 with TRBJ1-2; D call uncertain. Trimming took off 0 bases at V and 0 bases at J, with 15 bases between the two ends. Per the germline V gene, CDR1 is SGDLS and CDR2 is YYNGEE. The CDR3 is 17 residues long. CDR3 sequence reads: CASSVGPQVEANYGYTF. Written as DNA, the CDR3 is TGTGCCAGCAGCGTAGGGCCCCAAGTCGAAGCTAACTATGGCTACACCTTC.

This chain links TRBV27 with TRBJ1-5; D unclear. CDR3 length equals 13 residues. Trimming removed 7 bases at V and 5 bases at J, with 12 bases between. CDR1 is MNHEY and CDR2 is SMNVEV in the germline V gene (reference sequence). CDR3 loop: CASKTGSHQPQHF. The CDR3 nucleotides read TGTGCCAGCAAAACGGGGTCTCATCAGCCCCAGCATTTT.